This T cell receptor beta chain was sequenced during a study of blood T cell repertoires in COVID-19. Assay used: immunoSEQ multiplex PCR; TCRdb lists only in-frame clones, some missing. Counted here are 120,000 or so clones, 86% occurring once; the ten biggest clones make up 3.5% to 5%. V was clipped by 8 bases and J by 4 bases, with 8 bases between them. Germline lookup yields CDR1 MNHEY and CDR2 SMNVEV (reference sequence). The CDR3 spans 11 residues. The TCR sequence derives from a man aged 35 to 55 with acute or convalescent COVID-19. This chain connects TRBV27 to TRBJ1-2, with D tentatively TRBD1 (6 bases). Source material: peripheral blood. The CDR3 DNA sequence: TGTGCCAGCGGGGGCCCCTATGGCTACACCTTC. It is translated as CASGGPYGYTF.